Following are 30 T cell receptor beta chains from one sample sequenced in a study of blood T cell repertoires in COVID-19. The protocol was immunoSEQ multiplex PCR, while the TCRdb copy is restricted to in-frame clones and leaves out a portion. This sample has 250,000 or so clones, with roughly 85% found just once. Input material: PBMCs or T cells enriched from blood (not recorded which). All receptors derive from a woman aged 45-65 years who had been exposed to COVID-19.

This clone has a single count. The chain couples TRBV5-4 to TRBJ2-7, with D possibly being TRBD1 (5 bases). CDR3 length: 14 residues. The V end was cut by 4 bases, the J end by 7 bases, with 18 bases between. Germline V lookup: CDR1 SGHNT, CDR2 YYREEE (reference sequence). In DNA, the CDR3 is TGTGCCAGCAGCCCCCTGCAGGGCGAGGTGGAGCAGTACTTC. Translating it yields CASSPLQGEVEQYF.

The chain recombines TRBV20-1 with TRBJ1-1; no clear D. The germline V gene has CDR1 DFQATT and CDR2 SNEGSKA (reference sequence). The V end was cut by 5 bases, the J end by 1 base, with 5 bases between. The CDR3 length is 11 residues. DNA of the CDR3: TGCAGTGCTGCGGGGAACACTGAAGCTTTCTTT. It encodes CSAAGNTEAFF.

The chain recombines TRBV12-5 with TRBJ2-5, with TRBD1 as a possible D gene (5 bases). The ends were cut back, 0 bases at V and 5 bases at J, with 13 bases in the middle. The germline V gene has CDR1 LGHNT and CDR2 FRNRAP. This CDR3 spans 15 amino acids. The CDR3 nucleotides are TGTGCTAGTGGTTTGGTATCCCCAGGGATGGAGACCCAGTACTTC. Residues: CASGLVSPGMETQYF.

This CDR3 reads CASSRTGGALDQPQHF. CDR3 DNA: TGTGCCAGTAGTAGGACAGGGGGGGCCTTGGATCAGCCCCAGCATTTT. The J gene is TRBJ1-5, the V gene TRBV19, with TRBD1 matching 10 bases. The ends lost 4 bases at V and 5 bases at J; junction bases unmatched: 8. Germline V gives CDR1 LNHDA, CDR2 SQIVND (reference sequence). The CDR3 runs 16 residues.

This rearrangement joins TRBV14 to TRBJ1-1; D is possibly TRBD1 (5 bases). V was pared by 0 bases and J by 4 bases, with 15 bases between. CDR1 SGHDN and CDR2 FVKESK come from the germline V gene. The CDR3 has 16 amino acids. CDR3 in DNA: TGTGCCAGCAGCCAAGATAGGGGCTCCTGGGGCACTGAAGCTTTCTTT. Amino acid sequence: CASSQDRGSWGTEAFF.

The chain recombines TRBV29-1 with TRBJ1-2; D may be TRBD1 (5 bases). Trimming shortened V by 2 bases and J by 2 bases, and 12 bases separated the two germline ends. The CDR3 consists of 14 residues. From germline, CDR1 is SQVTM and CDR2 ANQGSEA. Here the CDR3 reads CSVETTASNYGYTF. The CDR3 bases are TGCAGCGTTGAAACGACAGCCTCAAACTATGGCTACACCTTC. Full variable domain (rest looked up from reference TRBV29-1 and TRBJ1-2): SAVISQKPSRDICQRGTSLTIQCQVDSQVTMMFWYRQQPGQSLTLIATANQGSEATYESGFVIDKFPISRPNLTFSTLTVSNMSPEDSSIYLCSVETTASNYGYTFGSGTRLTVV.

This chain joins TRBV29-1 and TRBJ1-1; D is perhaps TRBD1 (5 bases). Germline assignment: CDR1 SQVTM and CDR2 ANQGSEA. The CDR3 loop spans 13 amino acids. Deletions cut 6 bases from V and 1 base from J, with 12 bases between. The chain's CDR3 is CSVLGQSNTEAFF. The DNA of the CDR3 is TGCAGCGTCCTTGGACAATCGAACACTGAAGCTTTCTTT.

This clone is a singleton in its sample. V is TRBV18 and J is TRBJ2-1, with D possibly being TRBD2 (6 bases). The length of the CDR3 is 17 residues. Per the germline V gene, CDR1 is KGHSH and CDR2 is LQKENI. V lost 3 bases to trimming and J lost 6 bases, with 21 bases between them. In nucleotides, the CDR3 is TGTGCCAGCTCACCCGGGCGGGGCAGTTCCCTTTCCAATGAGCAGTTCTTC. Its protein is CASSPGRGSSLSNEQFF.

J is TRBJ1-1 and V is TRBV28; no definite D call. The length of the CDR3 is 14 residues. V gave up 6 bases and J gave up 0 bases, with 11 bases separating them. CDR1 MDHEN and CDR2 SYDVKM come from the germline V gene. The CDR3 region has the DNA TGTGCCAGCAGCCGCAGTCTTTTGAACACTGAAGCTTTCTTT. This codes for CASSRSLLNTEAFF.

The chain carries TRBV2 and TRBJ2-1, with 8 bases matching TRBD2. The length of the CDR3 is 16 residues. Germline V lookup: CDR1 SNHLY, CDR2 FYNNEI. With V trimmed by 2 bases and J by 9 bases, 12 bases remained unmatched. CDR3 loop: CASSELGTRERGEQFF. CDR3 nucleotide sequence: TGTGCCAGCAGTGAACTGGGGACTAGGGAACGGGGTGAGCAGTTCTTC.

This chain connects TRBV10-1 to TRBJ1-1, with a weak D call TRBD1 (5 bases). Germline V gene data show CDR1 as WNHNN and CDR2 as SYGVQD (reference sequence). Trimming took off 4 bases at V and 5 bases at J, with 11 bases between the two ends. The CDR3 is made up of 13 amino acids. CDR3 in amino acids: CASSARAPTEAFF. The CDR3 nucleotides are TGCGCCAGCAGTGCCAGGGCTCCGACTGAAGCTTTCTTT.

The chain couples TRBV6-1 to TRBJ1-1; D is ambiguous. The CDR3 is 14 residues long. V shed 3 bases and J shed 0 bases, with 8 bases lying between them. Per germline, CDR1 MNHNS and CDR2 SASEGT. CDR3 in amino acids: CASSERQMNTEAFF. CDR3 sequence (DNA): TGTGCCAGCAGTGAGCGGCAGATGAACACTGAAGCTTTCTTT.

The rearrangement uses TRBV3-1 (or the pseudogene TRBV3-2) and TRBJ1-5; no clear D. This CDR3 region has 14 residues. The V end lost 3 bases, the J end lost 0 bases, and 6 bases lay between the germline ends. Germline loops: CDR1 LGHDT, CDR2 YNNKEL (reference sequence). CDR3 DNA sequence: TGTGCCAGCAGCCAGCTCTATAGCAATCAGCCCCAGCATTTT. This codes for CASSQLYSNQPQHF.

The rearrangement uses TRBV3-1 (or the pseudogene TRBV3-2) and TRBJ1-1, with D hard to call. The CDR3 length is 13 residues. V lost 1 base, J lost 5 bases, and 8 bases lay in between. CDR1 is LGHDT, CDR2 YNNKEL, per germline (reference sequence). The CDR3: CASSQVRGTEAFF. In DNA, the CDR3 is TGTGCCAGCAGCCAAGTGCGGGGTACTGAAGCTTTCTTT.

V is TRBV12-3 or TRBV12-4 and J is TRBJ1-5; D might be TRBD1 (5 bases). This CDR3 spans 13 amino acids. V lost 0 bases and J lost 7, with 7 bases in between. The CDR3 region is CASSLARGQPQHF. The DNA of the CDR3 is TGTGCCAGCAGTTTAGCGCGGGGCCAGCCCCAGCATTTT.

The CDR3 reads CAISEGVFGANVLTF. In nucleotides, the CDR3 is TGTGCCATCAGTGAAGGAGTGTTCGGGGCCAACGTCCTGACTTTC. The chain carries TRBV10-3 and TRBJ2-6, with unresolved D. This CDR3 has 15 residues. V lost 3 bases, J lost 4 bases, and 10 bases lay in between. Germline CDR1 reads ENHRY; CDR2 reads SYGVKD.

V usage is TRBV7-2 and J usage is TRBJ2-6; a weak D match, TRBD1 (6 bases). Germline CDR1 and CDR2: SGHTA and FQGNSA. The CDR3 is made up of 15 amino acids. The V gene lost 5 bases and the J gene lost 1 base, with 9 bases spanning the gap. The CDR3 spells CASSRTGSGANVLTF. The CDR3 DNA sequence: TGTGCCAGCAGCCGTACAGGGTCTGGGGCCAACGTCCTGACTTTC. Based on the CDR3 plus reference TRBV7-2 and TRBJ2-6, the full variable domain is GAGVSQSPSNKVTEKGKDVELRCDPISGHTALYWYRQSLGQGLEFLIYFQGNSAPDKSGLPSDRFSAERTGGSVSTLTIQRTQQEDSAVYLCASSRTGSGANVLTFGAGSRLTVL.

The chain carries TRBV10-2 and TRBJ2-7; weak D call: TRBD1 (6 bases). V shed 3 bases and J shed 5 bases, with 11 bases lying between them. The germline CDR1 and CDR2 sequences are WSHSY and SAAADI. The CDR3 sequence is 13 residues long. The CDR3 DNA follows: TGCGCCAGCAGTGAAACAGGGACCCACGAGCAGTACTTC. The encoded protein is CASSETGTHEQYF.

This CDR3 reads CAISENPGQGATEAFF. In DNA, the CDR3 is TGTGCCATCAGTGAGAACCCGGGACAGGGCGCAACTGAAGCTTTCTTT. The chain couples TRBV10-3 to TRBJ1-1, with 9 bases fitting TRBD1. The CDR3 runs 16 residues. V trimming: 2 bases; J trimming: 5 bases; junction bases outside the gene matches: 9. Germline loops: CDR1 ENHRY, CDR2 SYGVKD.

The rearrangement uses TRBV6-5 and TRBJ2-2; TRBD1 matches at 10 bases. Germline trimming cut 8 bases from V and 5 bases from J; bases unmatched to any gene: 5. The CDR3 runs to 14 residues. The germline V gene encodes CDR1 MNHEY and CDR2 SVGAGI. The DNA of the CDR3 is TGTGCCAGCCGGGACAGGGGAGGAACCGGGGAGCTGTTTTTT. It codes for CASRDRGGTGELFF.

This rearrangement joins TRBV18 to TRBJ1-4; no clear D. CDR3 size: 15 residues. V was pared by 5 bases and J by 0 bases, with 10 bases between. Germline CDR1 and CDR2: KGHSH and LQKENI. The CDR3: CASSAQTATNEKLFF. DNA of the CDR3: TGTGCCAGCTCAGCCCAGACTGCAACTAATGAAAAACTGTTTTTT.

The chain carries TRBV9 and TRBJ1-2; 8 bases align to TRBD1. Germline V lookup: CDR1 SGDLS, CDR2 YYNGEE. The CDR3 totals 17 residues. V was clipped by 3 bases and J by 0 bases; unmatched bases: 10. The CDR3 is CASSGRQGTPSNYGYTF. CDR3 nucleotide sequence: TGTGCCAGCAGCGGACGACAGGGGACCCCATCTAACTATGGCTACACCTTC.

The chain employs TRBV7-2 and TRBJ2-2; perhaps TRBD2 as D (5 bases). Trimming cost V 2 bases and J 3 bases, with 10 bases left between them. Germline V gene sequence: CDR1 SGHTA, CDR2 FQGNSA. CDR3 length: 15 residues. The CDR3 loop is CASSLNPRDTGELFF. CDR3 DNA sequence: TGTGCCAGCAGCTTAAACCCGAGGGACACCGGGGAGCTGTTTTTT.

This clone was seen more than once but under ten times. The gene calls are TRBV7-9 and TRBJ2-1, with TRBD2 identical over 11 bases. Looked up from germline, CDR1 is SEHNR and CDR2 is FQNEAQ (reference sequence). This CDR3 spans 13 amino acids. Losses at the gene ends were 7 bases for V and 10 bases for J; bases not matched to a gene: 6. CDR3 nucleotide sequence: TGTGCCAGCATTAGCGGGGGGGCAGGAGAGCAGTTCTTC. It encodes CASISGGAGEQFF.

The rearrangement links TRBV24-1 to TRBJ2-3; TRBD2 matches at 8 bases. Per germline, CDR1 KGHDR and CDR2 SFDVKD. The CDR3 runs 16 residues. V trimming: 3 bases; J trimming: 5 bases; junction bases outside the gene matches: 9. This CDR3 is CATSDHGGAGRDTQYF. In DNA form, the CDR3 reads TGTGCCACCAGTGATCACGGGGGGGCCGGTAGAGATACGCAGTATTTT.

The J gene is TRBJ1-6, the V gene TRBV30, with TRBD1 matching over 9 bases. CDR1 and CDR2 (germline): GTSNPN, SVGIG (reference sequence). This CDR3 has 16 residues. The junction had 14 bases not matched to a gene; V was cut back by 4 bases and J by 10 bases. CDR3 DNA: TGTGCCTGGACTAAAAACCGGGACAGGGCTCGATCACCCCTCCACTTT. Translating it yields CAWTKNRDRARSPLHF.

The chain links TRBV28 to TRBJ1-1; tentative D call: TRBD1 (6 bases). V lost 3 bases to trimming and J lost 9 bases, with 17 bases between them. Germline assignment: CDR1 MDHEN and CDR2 SYDVKM. The CDR3 extends over 14 amino acids. The CDR3 DNA follows: TGTGCCAGCAGTTTCCCACCCGGGGGGGCGAAAGCTTTCTTT. It codes for CASSFPPGGAKAFF. The complete variable domain, with remaining parts taken from reference TRBV28 and TRBJ1-1, reads DVKVTQSSRYLVKRTGEKVFLECVQDMDHENMFWYRQDPGLGLRLIYFSYDVKMKEKGDIPEGYSVSREKKERFSLILESASTNQTSMYLCASSFPPGGAKAFFGQGTRLTVV.

The J gene is TRBJ1-4, the V gene TRBV19, with TRBD1 matching 9 bases. Germline trimming cut 5 bases from V and 6 bases from J; bases unmatched to any gene: 7. Germline V gene data show CDR1 as LNHDA and CDR2 as SQIVND (reference sequence). The CDR3 is 15 residues long. For the CDR3, the DNA is TGTGCCAGTAGTCTCACGACAGGGGGGGATGAAAAACTGTTTTTT. Translating gives CASSLTTGGDEKLFF.

This chain connects TRBV6-5 to TRBJ1-6; a weak D match, TRBD1 (5 bases). The CDR3 loop spans 15 amino acids. Germline V gives CDR1 MNHEY, CDR2 SVGAGI. The ends were cut back, 5 bases at V and 5 bases at J, with 13 bases in the middle. CDR3 loop: CASSIQGKNNSPLHF. For the CDR3, the DNA is TGTGCCAGCAGTATCCAGGGAAAGAATAATTCACCCCTCCACTTT.

In its sample, this clone was seen once. The CDR3, as DNA: TGCGCCAGCAGCTCAGGCGGCACAGATACGCAGTATTTT. Translated: CASSSGGTDTQYF. The rearrangement links TRBV5-1 to TRBJ2-3; no clear D. CDR3 length: 13 residues. Trimming cost V 3 bases and J 1 base, with 6 bases left between them. The germline CDR1 and CDR2 sequences are SGHRS and YFSETQ.